The 15 T cell receptor beta chains presented below share a single source sample, sequenced in a study of OX40 agonist ivuxolimab in advanced cancers. TCRdb's copy holds only in-frame clones and misses some; the assay was immunoSEQ multiplex PCR. Of tens of thousands of clones in the sample, about 87% were seen once. This sample comprised CD4+ or CD8+ T cells sorted from blood, obtained in a trial of the OX40 agonist ivuxolimab. The receptors come from an adult with an advanced solid tumor such as melanoma, head and neck, liver or kidney cancer.

The J gene is TRBJ2-5, the V gene TRBV7-9; tentative D call: TRBD1 (6 bases). This CDR3 is 14 amino acids long. The germline gives CDR1 SEHNR, CDR2 FQNEAQ (reference sequence). V dropped 6 bases and J dropped 4 bases, with 15 bases sitting between them. CDR3 nucleotides: TGTGCCAGCAGTCTCTACGACAGGCGAGAGACCCAGTACTTC. Its protein product is CASSLYDRRETQYF.

This chain uses TRBV6-5 with TRBJ2-3; 10 nucleotides line up with TRBD2. The germline gives CDR1 MNHEY, CDR2 SVGAGI. J was trimmed by 3 bases and V by 4 bases; bases with no gene match: 4. The CDR3 totals 15 residues. The CDR3 DNA reads as TGTGCCAGCAGTTTCAGCGGGAGGGTGACAGATACGCAGTATTTT. Protein sequence: CASSFSGRVTDTQYF.

This chain uses TRBV7-3 with TRBJ2-2; D is possibly TRBD2 (5 bases). The CDR3 is 12 amino acids. The V gene lost 5 bases and the J gene lost 6 bases, with 7 bases spanning the gap. Germline V gene sequence: CDR1 SGHTA, CDR2 FQGTGA. CDR3 residues: CASSPGAGELFF. The CDR3 DNA reads as TGTGCCAGCAGCCCCGGGGCCGGGGAGCTGTTTTTT. The full variable domain, with the rest looked up from reference TRBV7-3 and TRBJ2-2, is GAGVSQTPSNKVTEKGKYVELRCDPISGHTALYWYRQSLGQGPEFLIYFQGTGAADDSGLPNDRFFAVRPEGSVSTLKIQRTERGDSAVYLCASSPGAGELFFGEGSRLTVL.

The chain is built from TRBV5-6 and TRBJ2-4; D not resolved. Trimming stripped 0 bases from V and 3 bases from J, with 13 bases between. The germline gives CDR1 SGHDT, CDR2 YYEEEE. This CDR3 contains 16 residues. The CDR3 bases are TGTGCCAGCAGCTTGGATAGTGGAGTTGGCAAAAACATTCAGTACTTC. This codes for CASSLDSGVGKNIQYF.

The chain uses TRBV6-1 and TRBJ2-2; no reliable D call. The germline CDR1 and CDR2 sequences are MNHNS and SASEGT. CDR3 size: 14 residues. Trimming took 5 bases from V and 2 from J, leaving 9 bases between them. The CDR3 region is CASSIDGNTGELFF. In nucleotides, the CDR3 is TGTGCCAGCAGTATAGACGGAAACACCGGGGAGCTGTTTTTT.

J is TRBJ1-5 and V is TRBV23-1; 7 bases map to TRBD1. TRBV23-1 is an open reading frame, and its role is uncertain. J gave up 2 bases and V 2 bases, and 3 bases lay outside the gene matches. The length of the CDR3 is 15 residues. This CDR3 reads CASSQTTGRNQPQHF. The CDR3 DNA reads TGCGCCAGCAGTCAAACGACAGGGCGCAATCAGCCCCAGCATTTT.

In its sample, this clone was seen a few times. Relative to the germline gene, one junction end is altered; a read error may explain this. The chain is built from TRBV10-3 and TRBJ1-2; D unclear. The CDR3 runs 11 residues. Per germline, CDR1 ENHRY and CDR2 SYGVKD. The CDR3 coding sequence is TGTGCCATCAGTGAGTCGGGTGGACTCTACTTC. Its translation is CAISESGGLYF.

This CDR3 is CASSLAGATDTQYF. The DNA for the CDR3 is TGCGCCAGCAGCTTAGCGGGAGCTACAGATACGCAGTATTTT. The V call is TRBV5-1, the J call TRBJ2-3; 8 nucleotides line up with TRBD2. Germline V lookup: CDR1 SGHRS, CDR2 YFSETQ. The CDR3 runs 14 residues. Trimming removed 2 bases from V and 3 bases from J; junction bases left unmatched: 2. The variable domain in full, with the rest retrieved from reference TRBV5-1 and TRBJ2-3, is KAGVTQTPRYLIKTRGQQVTLSCSPISGHRSVSWYQQTPGQGLQFLFEYFSETQRNKGNFPGRFSGRQFSNSRSEMNVSTLELGDSALYLCASSLAGATDTQYFGPGTRLTVL.

The chain uses TRBV2 and TRBJ2-5; 8 bases are shared with TRBD2. The germline V gene has CDR1 SNHLY and CDR2 FYNNEI. Trimming cost V 7 bases and J 5 bases; bases outside gene matches: 9. The CDR3 is made up of 14 amino acids. CDR3 amino acids: CASIRAGVEETQYF. CDR3 coding DNA: TGTGCCAGCATAAGAGCGGGAGTTGAGGAGACCCAGTACTTC.

The V call is TRBV2, the J call TRBJ2-3; unclear D gene. Trimming took 1 base from V and 4 from J, leaving 15 bases between them. CDR3 size: 16 residues. The germline gives CDR1 SNHLY, CDR2 FYNNEI. CDR3 sequence reads: CASSEGIGITPDTQYF. CDR3 DNA: TGTGCCAGCAGTGAAGGTATTGGGATAACTCCAGATACGCAGTATTTT.

This chain links TRBV27 with TRBJ1-2, with D possibly matching TRBD1 (5 bases). The V gene lost 5 bases and the J gene lost 7 bases, with 14 bases spanning the gap. The CDR3 consists of 13 residues. Germline CDR1 reads MNHEY; CDR2 reads SMNVEV (reference sequence). In DNA, the CDR3 is TGTGCCAGCAGTCCCCCGGGGGTTGGTGGCTACACCTTC. Protein product: CASSPPGVGGYTF.

This clone came up once. The chain joins TRBV7-9 to TRBJ1-1, with D hard to call. The CDR3 sequence is 13 residues long. Germline lookup yields CDR1 SEHNR and CDR2 FQNEAQ (reference sequence). Trimming pared 3 bases from V and 2 bases from J, leaving 7 bases between. In nucleotides, the CDR3 is TGTGCCAGCAGCTTGCGGGGAAACACTGAAGCTTTCTTT. It specifies CASSLRGNTEAFF.

This clone was seen once. The chain joins TRBV6-4 to TRBJ2-1, with TRBD2 matching over 14 bases. V shed 6 bases, J shed 7 bases, and the junction held 2 bases outside the gene matches. This CDR3 contains 14 residues. CDR1 and CDR2 (germline): MRHNA, SNTAGT. In nucleotides, the CDR3 is TGTGCCAGCAGGGGACTAGCGGGAGTAAATGAGCAGTTCTTC. It encodes CASRGLAGVNEQFF.

The chain uses TRBV6-5 and TRBJ2-5; 7 bases line up with TRBD1. The assigned J gene may be wrong: the sequence end matches TRBJ2-7 better. Per the germline V gene, CDR1 is MNHEY and CDR2 is SVGAGI. The CDR3 runs 13 residues. The CDR3 sequence: CASSYGQADEQYF. Written as DNA, the CDR3 is TGTGCCAGCAGTTATGGACAGGCCGACGAGCAGTACTTC.

V usage is TRBV7-2 and J usage is TRBJ2-7, with a weak D call TRBD1 (5 bases). Trimming removed 0 bases at V and 6 bases at J, with 12 bases between. The CDR3 consists of 14 residues. The V gene's germline CDR1 is SGHTA and CDR2 FQGNSA. The CDR3 DNA reads as TGTGCCAGCAGCTTAGCTCTCGGACAATCCGAGCAGTACTTC. Translated, it gives CASSLALGQSEQYF. Full variable domain (outside the CDR3, taken from reference TRBV7-2 and TRBJ2-7): GAGVSQSPSNKVTEKGKDVELRCDPISGHTALYWYRQSLGQGLEFLIYFQGNSAPDKSGLPSDRFSAERTGGSVSTLTIQRTQQEDSAVYLCASSLALGQSEQYFGPGTRLTVT.